This TCR beta chain was observed in a study of cytomegalovirus exposure and HLA in healthy donors. V was pared by 3 bases and J by 6 bases, with 13 bases of the junction left unmatched. Per the germline V gene, CDR1 is SGHRS and CDR2 is YFSETQ. This CDR3 spans 17 amino acids. Researchers ran the PCR with 60 Vbeta and 13 Jbeta primers. The data were produced by immunoSEQ multiplex PCR, yet TCRdb's version contains in-frame clones alone and is incomplete. The sample gives about 200,000 clones, roughly nine tenths of which show up once; around 1% is in the top ten. The clonotype was recovered from a boy between 2 and 10 years old in good health and CMV-seronegative. Sequencing used PBMCs. This chain joins TRBV5-1 and TRBJ2-1; TRBD1 agrees at 9 bases. The CDR3 protein is CASSSGQGGRGFNEQFF. The CDR3 nucleotides read TGCGCCAGCAGCTCGGGACAGGGAGGGAGGGGTTTCAATGAGCAGTTCTTC.